This T cell receptor beta chain derives from a study of breast tumors, draining lymph nodes, adjacent tissues. Study conclusions and caveats: Tumors had less TCR diversity than lymph nodes, more than nontumor tissue.

TCRdb independently ran MiXCR on the multiplex PCR reads; one entry per CDR3 protein. The sample comprises 200,000 to 250,000 distinct CDR3 sequences, about 30% of which are singletons, and approximately 1.4% rests with the top ten. Trimming cost V 4 bases and J 5 bases, with 10 bases left between them. Germline loops: CDR1 SGHTA, CDR2 FQGTGA. The CDR3 consists of 13 residues. This clonotype was counted at least ten times. The antigen is undetermined. Axillary draining lymph nodes of breast cancer patients supplied the node samples. The TCR sequence derives from a female donor with breast cancer. Some clones in this sample may be carry-over from other donors' samples. What was sequenced was axillary lymph node tissue. V gene TRBV7-3 combines with J gene TRBJ2-3, with a weak D call TRBD1 (6 bases). The CDR3 sequence: CASSWTDKDTQYF. CDR3 coding DNA: TGTGCCAGCAGCTGGACAGATAAAGATACGCAGTATTTT.